This TCR beta chain was identified during a study of control samples from healthy donors and cancer patients. The CDR3 spans 15 residues. Germline lookup yields CDR1 MNHEY and CDR2 SMNVEV (reference sequence). V was trimmed by 3 bases and J by 1 base, leaving 11 bases between them. TCRdb keeps only in-frame clones here, not all; method: immunoSEQ multiplex PCR. The data show some 210,000 clones, around 93% seen once. The sequenced sample was blood. The TCR was taken from a man aged 30-40 years in good health. The genes are TRBV27 and TRBJ2-3; no definite D call. The CDR3 DNA is TGTGCCAGCAGTTTTAGTGTCCGGGGCACAGATACGCAGTATTTT. The encoded protein is CASSFSVRGTDTQYF.